This T cell receptor (beta chain) was retrieved from a study of T-cell memory formation after mild COVID-19. This clonotype was seen only a few times. As yet, its antigen is unknown. CDR3 length: 13 amino acids. Germline CDR1 and CDR2: SGHRS and YFSETQ. Trimming took off 0 bases at V and 8 bases at J, with 8 bases between the two ends. Study observations and caveats: In pre-infection memory, a portion of responding clones appeared, which suggested that cross-reactive memory joined.

Via MiXCR, TCRdb re-called the 5' RACE reads, giving one row per CDR3 protein. Of about 340,000 distinct CDR3 sequences in the sample, roughly 15% were seen once. The V call is TRBV5-1, the J call TRBJ2-2; D unresolved. The sample was PBMCs or a T cell subset sorted from them (not recorded which). The clonotype was recovered from a young man who had mild COVID-19 (a few samples of this study predate the infection). Cell type and time point are not known. The CDR3 loop reads CASSLGDKGELFF. Here the CDR3 DNA reads TGCGCCAGCAGCTTGGGTGACAAAGGGGAGCTGTTTTTT.